This T cell receptor beta chain was retrieved from a study of shared clonotypes between healthy human individuals. As to this clone: What it binds is unknown.

Germline V gene lookup returns CDR1 SGDLS and CDR2 YYNGEE. This CDR3 is built from 15 residues. V shed 2 bases, J shed 1 base, and the junction held 1 base outside the gene matches. Study findings and constraints: Sequencing depth was predicted to influence how clonotypes are shared among donors.

At the deep level, the assay was run. Libraries were prepared by immunoSEQ multiplex PCR; TCRdb keeps only in-frame clonotypes and omits some of them. The sample has some 2.3 million clones, 80% to 95% seen once. J is TRBJ2-2 and V is TRBV9; 8 bases are a match to TRBD2. The clonotype was recovered from a man between 18 and 35 years old in good health. Some clones in this sample may be carry-over from other donors' samples. Sample: naive CD4+ T cells from PBMCs. Subset of the sample: CD45RA+ positively selected. The CDR3 here is CASSVSGRNTGELFF. CDR3 DNA: TGTGCCAGCAGCGTCAGCGGGAGGAACACCGGGGAGCTGTTTTTT.